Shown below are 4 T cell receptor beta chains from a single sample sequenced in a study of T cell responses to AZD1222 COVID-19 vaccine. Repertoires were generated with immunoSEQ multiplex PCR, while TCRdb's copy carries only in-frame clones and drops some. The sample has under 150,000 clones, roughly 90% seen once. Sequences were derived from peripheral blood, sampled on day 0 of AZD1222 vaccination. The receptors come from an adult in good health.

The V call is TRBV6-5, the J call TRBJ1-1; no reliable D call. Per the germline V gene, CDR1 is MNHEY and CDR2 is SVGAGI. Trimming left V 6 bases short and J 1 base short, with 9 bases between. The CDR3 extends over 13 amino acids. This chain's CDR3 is CASSHLENTEAFF. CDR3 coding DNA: TGTGCCAGCAGCCACCTTGAGAACACTGAAGCTTTCTTT.

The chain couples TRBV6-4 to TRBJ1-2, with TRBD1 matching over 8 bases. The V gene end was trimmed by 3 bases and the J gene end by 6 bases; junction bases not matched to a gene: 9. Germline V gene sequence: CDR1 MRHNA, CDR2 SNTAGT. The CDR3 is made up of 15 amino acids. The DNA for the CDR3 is TGTGCCAGCAGTGAAACCGAACAGGGGGAGAATGGCTACACCTTC. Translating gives CASSETEQGENGYTF.

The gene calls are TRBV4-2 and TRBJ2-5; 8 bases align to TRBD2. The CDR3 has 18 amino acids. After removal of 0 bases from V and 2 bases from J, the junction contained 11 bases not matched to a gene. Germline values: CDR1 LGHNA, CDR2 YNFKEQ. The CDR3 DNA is TGTGCCAGCAGCCAAGATTATGAAACTAGCGGAAGACAAGAGACCCAGTACTTC. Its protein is CASSQDYETSGRQETQYF.

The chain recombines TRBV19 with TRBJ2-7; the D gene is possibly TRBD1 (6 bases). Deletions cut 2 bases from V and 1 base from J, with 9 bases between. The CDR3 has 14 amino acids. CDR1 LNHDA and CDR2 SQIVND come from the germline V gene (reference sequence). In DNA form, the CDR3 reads TGTGCCAGTAGTATACAGGGGTCTTCCTACGAGCAGTACTTC. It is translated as CASSIQGSSYEQYF.